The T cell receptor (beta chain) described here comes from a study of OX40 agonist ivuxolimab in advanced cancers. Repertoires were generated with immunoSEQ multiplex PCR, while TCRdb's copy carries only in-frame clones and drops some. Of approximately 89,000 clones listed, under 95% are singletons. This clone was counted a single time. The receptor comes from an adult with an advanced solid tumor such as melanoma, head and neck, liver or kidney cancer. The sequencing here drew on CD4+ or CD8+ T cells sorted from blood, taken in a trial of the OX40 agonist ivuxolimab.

The CDR3 region has the DNA TGTGCCAGCAGTTCTTCAGGGGGGGGGAGAGCTGAAGCTTTCTTT. This codes for CASSSSGGGRAEAFF. This sequence joins TRBV6-6 and TRBJ1-1, with TRBD1 identical over 7 bases. Germline V CDR1 and CDR2: MNHNY, SVGAGI (reference sequence). The ends lost 4 bases at V and 6 bases at J; junction bases unmatched: 11. The CDR3 totals 15 residues.